The source of this T cell receptor (beta chain) is a study of neoadjuvant nivolumab and ipilimumab in lung cancer. As regards this clone: Its antigen is currently unknown.

TCRdb keeps only in-frame clones here, not all; method: immunoSEQ multiplex PCR. The sample contains tens of thousands of clones, 90% of which appear only once. V lost 6 bases to trimming and J lost 4 bases, with 10 bases between them. Germline V gives CDR1 MNHNS, CDR2 SASEGT. The CDR3 has 13 residues. General observations from the study: From pretherapy to surgery, tumor richness and clonality rose with dual therapy. Pretherapy blood TCR richness correlated positively with resected tumor richness.

The sequence came from an adult with non-small cell lung cancer. The rearrangement uses TRBV6-1 and TRBJ1-5, with D possibly TRBD1 on 5 matching bases. This material consisted of peripheral blood, taken after neoadjuvant nivolumab, alone or with ipilimumab, at or shortly before surgery. The chain's CDR3 is CASRGDGNQPQHF. CDR3 DNA sequence: TGTGCCAGCAGGGGGGACGGGAATCAGCCCCAGCATTTT.